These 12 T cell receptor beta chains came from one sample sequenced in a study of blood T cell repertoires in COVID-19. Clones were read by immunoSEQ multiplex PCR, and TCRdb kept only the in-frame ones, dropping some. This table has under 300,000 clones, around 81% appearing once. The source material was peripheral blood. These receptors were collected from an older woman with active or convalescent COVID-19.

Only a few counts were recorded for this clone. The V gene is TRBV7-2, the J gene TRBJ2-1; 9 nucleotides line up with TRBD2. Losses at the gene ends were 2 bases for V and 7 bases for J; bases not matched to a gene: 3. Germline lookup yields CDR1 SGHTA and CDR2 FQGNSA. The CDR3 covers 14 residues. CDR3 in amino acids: CASSLIAGVNEQFF. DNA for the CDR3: TGTGCCAGCAGCTTAATAGCGGGAGTGAATGAGCAGTTCTTC.

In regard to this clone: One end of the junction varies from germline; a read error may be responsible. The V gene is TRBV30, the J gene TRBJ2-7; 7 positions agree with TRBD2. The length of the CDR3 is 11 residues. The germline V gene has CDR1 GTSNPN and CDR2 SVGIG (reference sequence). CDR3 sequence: CAWSSVGGNLF. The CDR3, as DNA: TGTGCCTGGAGTTCAGTGGGAGGGAATTTATTC.

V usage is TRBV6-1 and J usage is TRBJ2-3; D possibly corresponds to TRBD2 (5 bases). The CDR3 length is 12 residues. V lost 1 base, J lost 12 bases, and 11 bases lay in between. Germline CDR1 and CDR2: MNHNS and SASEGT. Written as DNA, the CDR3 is TGTGCCAGCAGTGAAGGGGGTAGCGCCCAGTATTTT. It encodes CASSEGGSAQYF.

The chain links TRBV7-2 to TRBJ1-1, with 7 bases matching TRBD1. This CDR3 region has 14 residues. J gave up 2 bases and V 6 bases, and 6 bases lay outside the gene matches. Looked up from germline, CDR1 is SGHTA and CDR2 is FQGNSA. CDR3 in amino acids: CASRPGGYNTEAFF. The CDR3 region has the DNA TGTGCCAGCAGGCCAGGGGGTTATAACACTGAAGCTTTCTTT. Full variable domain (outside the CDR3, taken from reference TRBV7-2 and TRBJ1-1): GAGVSQSPSNKVTEKGKDVELRCDPISGHTALYWYRQSLGQGLEFLIYFQGNSAPDKSGLPSDRFSAERTGGSVSTLTIQRTQQEDSAVYLCASRPGGYNTEAFFGQGTRLTVV.

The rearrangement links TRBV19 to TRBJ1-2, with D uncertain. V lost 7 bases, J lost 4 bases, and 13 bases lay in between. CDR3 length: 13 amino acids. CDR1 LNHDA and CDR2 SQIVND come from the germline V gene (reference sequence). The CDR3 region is CASTYAQRYGYTF. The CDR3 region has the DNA TGTGCCAGTACCTATGCCCAGCGCTATGGCTACACCTTC.

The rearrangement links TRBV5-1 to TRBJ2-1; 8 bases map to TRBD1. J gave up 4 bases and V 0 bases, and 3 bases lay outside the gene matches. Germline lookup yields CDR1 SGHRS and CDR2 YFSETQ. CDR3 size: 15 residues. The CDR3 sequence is CASSLGQGIYNEQFF. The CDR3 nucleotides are TGCGCCAGCAGCTTGGGACAGGGGATTTACAATGAGCAGTTCTTC.

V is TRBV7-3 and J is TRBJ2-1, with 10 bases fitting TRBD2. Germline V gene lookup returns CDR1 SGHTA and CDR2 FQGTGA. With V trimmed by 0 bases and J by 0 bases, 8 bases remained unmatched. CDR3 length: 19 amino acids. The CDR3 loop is CASSLTSSGSGSSYNEQFF. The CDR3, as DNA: TGTGCCAGCAGCTTAACCTCTAGCGGGAGCGGTAGCTCCTACAATGAGCAGTTCTTC.

For the CDR3, the DNA is TGTGCCTGGAGTCGCGGGGGCTCGGGGCCCCAGCATTTT. Encoded protein: CAWSRGGSGPQHF. V is TRBV30 and J is TRBJ1-5, with a tentative D call TRBD1 (6 bases). Germline V gene lookup returns CDR1 GTSNPN and CDR2 SVGIG (reference sequence). The CDR3 loop spans 13 amino acids. V was trimmed by 2 bases and J by 9 bases, leaving 14 bases between them.

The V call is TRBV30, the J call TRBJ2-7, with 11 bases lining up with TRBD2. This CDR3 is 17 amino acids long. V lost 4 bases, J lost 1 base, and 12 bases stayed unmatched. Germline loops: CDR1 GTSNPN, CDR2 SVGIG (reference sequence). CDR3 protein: CAWKTLDPSGGSYEQYF. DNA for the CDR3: TGTGCCTGGAAAACGCTAGACCCTAGCGGGGGGTCCTACGAGCAGTACTTC.

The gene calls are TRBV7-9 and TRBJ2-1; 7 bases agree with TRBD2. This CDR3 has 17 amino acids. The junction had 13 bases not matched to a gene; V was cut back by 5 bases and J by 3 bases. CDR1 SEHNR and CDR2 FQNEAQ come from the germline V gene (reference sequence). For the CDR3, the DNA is TGTGCCAGCAGCCAAGGGCCGGCTAGCGGAGTCTACAATGAGCAGTTCTTC. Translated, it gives CASSQGPASGVYNEQFF. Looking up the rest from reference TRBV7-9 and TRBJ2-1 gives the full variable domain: DTGVSQNPRHKITKRGQNVTFRCDPISEHNRLYWYRQTLGQGPEFLTYFQNEAQLEKSRLLSDRFSAERPKGSFSTLEIQRTEQGDSAMYLCASSQGPASGVYNEQFFGPGTRLTVL.

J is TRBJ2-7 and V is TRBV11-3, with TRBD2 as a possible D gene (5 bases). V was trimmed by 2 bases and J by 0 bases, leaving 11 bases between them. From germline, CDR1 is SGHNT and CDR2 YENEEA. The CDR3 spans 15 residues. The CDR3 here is CASSLNRESSYEQYF. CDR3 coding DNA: TGTGCCAGCAGCTTAAACCGGGAAAGCTCCTACGAGCAGTACTTC.

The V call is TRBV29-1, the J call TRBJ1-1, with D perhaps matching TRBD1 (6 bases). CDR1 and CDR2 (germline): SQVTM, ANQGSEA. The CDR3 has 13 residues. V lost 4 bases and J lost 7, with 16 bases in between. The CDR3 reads CSVVGGAGFEAFF. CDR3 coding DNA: TGCAGCGTTGTTGGGGGGGCAGGTTTTGAAGCTTTCTTT. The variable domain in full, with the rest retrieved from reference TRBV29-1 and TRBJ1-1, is SAVISQKPSRDICQRGTSLTIQCQVDSQVTMMFWYRQQPGQSLTLIATANQGSEATYESGFVIDKFPISRPNLTFSTLTVSNMSPEDSSIYLCSVVGGAGFEAFFGQGTRLTVV.